This TCR beta chain was profiled in a study of Ad26.COV2.S vaccination and SARS-CoV-2 variants. Study context: Intramuscular Ad26.COV2.S at 5x10^10 or 1x10^11 viral particles.

Trimming took 2 bases from V and 5 from J; bases not matched to a gene: 5. The V gene's germline CDR1 is SGHKS and CDR2 YYEKEE (reference sequence). The CDR3 is made up of 15 amino acids. Study results and caveats: A substantial breadth of spike-specific CD8+ and CD4+ T cell responses after vaccination has been reported. TCR breadth and depth estimates may have understated total T cell responses.

Sample treatment: around 19 received Ad26.COV2.S at low or high dose, single or two shots; about five received placebo; per-sample allocation not given. The investigators took samples on day 63 after the first vaccine or placebo injection. Aged 18-55 years, donor was enrolled in Boston in the early 2020s. Clones were read by immunoSEQ multiplex PCR, and TCRdb kept only the in-frame ones, dropping some. The profile shows under 550,000 clones, about 93% of them singletons. With regard to this clone: Its antigen is not known.

The chain carries TRBV5-5 and TRBJ1-4; 8 bases are shared with TRBD1. This TCR was sampled from a person between 18 and 65 years old who received the Ad26.COV2.S COVID-19 vaccine or a placebo. The source material was peripheral blood, sampled in a trial of Ad26.COV2.S vaccine versus placebo. For the CDR3, the DNA is TGTGCCAGCAGCTTCGGGACAGGACTAAATGAAAAACTGTTTTTT. It yields the protein CASSFGTGLNEKLFF. Full variable domain (missing parts from reference TRBV5-5 and TRBJ1-4): DAGVTQSPTHLIKTRGQQVTLRCSPISGHKSVSWYQQVLGQGPQFIFQYYEKEERGRGNFPDRFSARQFPNYSSELNVNALLLGDSALYLCASSFGTGLNEKLFFGSGTQLSVL.